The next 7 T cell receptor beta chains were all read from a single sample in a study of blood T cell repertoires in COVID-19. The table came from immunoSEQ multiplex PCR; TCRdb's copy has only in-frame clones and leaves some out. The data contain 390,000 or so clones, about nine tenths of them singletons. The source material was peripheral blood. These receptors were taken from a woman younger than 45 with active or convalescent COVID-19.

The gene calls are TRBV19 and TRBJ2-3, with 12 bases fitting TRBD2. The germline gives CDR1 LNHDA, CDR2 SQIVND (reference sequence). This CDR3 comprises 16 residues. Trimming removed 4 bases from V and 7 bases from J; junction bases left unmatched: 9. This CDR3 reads CASSRVPSGGANTQYF. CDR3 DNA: TGTGCCAGTAGTAGAGTGCCTAGCGGGGGGGCGAATACGCAGTATTTT.

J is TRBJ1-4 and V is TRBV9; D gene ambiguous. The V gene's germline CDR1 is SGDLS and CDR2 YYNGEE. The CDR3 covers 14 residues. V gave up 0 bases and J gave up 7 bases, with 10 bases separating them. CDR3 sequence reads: CASSVERASEKLFF. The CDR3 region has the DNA TGTGCCAGCAGCGTAGAGAGGGCTAGTGAAAAACTGTTTTTT.

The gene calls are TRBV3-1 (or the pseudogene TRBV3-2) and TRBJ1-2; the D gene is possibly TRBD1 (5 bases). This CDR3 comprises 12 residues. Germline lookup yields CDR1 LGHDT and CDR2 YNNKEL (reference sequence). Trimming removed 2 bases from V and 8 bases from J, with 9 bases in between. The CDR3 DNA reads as TGTGCCAGCAGCCAAAGGGGCGGAGGCTACACCTTC. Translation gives CASSQRGGGYTF.

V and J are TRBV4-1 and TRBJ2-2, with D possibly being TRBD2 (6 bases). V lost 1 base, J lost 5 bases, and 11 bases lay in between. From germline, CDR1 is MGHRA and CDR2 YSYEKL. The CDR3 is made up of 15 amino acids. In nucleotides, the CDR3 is TGCGCCAGCAGCCAAGTCAGGGACTTAACCGGGGAGCTGTTTTTT. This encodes CASSQVRDLTGELFF.

The DNA of the CDR3 is TGTGCCAGCAGTTCGATCAGCTACGAGCAGTACTTC. Amino acids: CASSSISYEQYF. The chain couples TRBV6-5 to TRBJ2-7; D is unresolved. This CDR3 contains 12 residues. The germline gives CDR1 MNHEY, CDR2 SVGAGI. V lost 4 bases, J lost 3 bases, and 7 bases lay in between.

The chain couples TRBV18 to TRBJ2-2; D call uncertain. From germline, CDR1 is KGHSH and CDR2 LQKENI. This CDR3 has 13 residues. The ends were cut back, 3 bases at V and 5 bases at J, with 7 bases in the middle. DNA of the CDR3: TGTGCCAGCTCACCGGAGATAACCGGGGAGCTGTTTTTT. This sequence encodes CASSPEITGELFF.

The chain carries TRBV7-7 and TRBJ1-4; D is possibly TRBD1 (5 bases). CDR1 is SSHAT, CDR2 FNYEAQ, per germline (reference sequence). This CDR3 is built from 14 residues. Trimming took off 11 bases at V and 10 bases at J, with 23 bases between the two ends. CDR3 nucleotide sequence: TGTGCCTCCCCTCACCGGGGCCCGCGGGGAAAACTGTTTTTT. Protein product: CASPHRGPRGKLFF. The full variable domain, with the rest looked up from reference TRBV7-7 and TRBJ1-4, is GAGVSQSPRYKVTKRGQDVTLRCDPISSHATLYWYQQALGQGPEFLTYFNYEAQPDKSGLPSDRFSAERPEGSISTLTIQRTEQRDSAMYRCASPHRGPRGKLFFGSGTQLSVL.